This T cell receptor beta chain came from a study of blood T cell repertoires in COVID-19. This clone was detected once. V gave up 2 bases and J gave up 1 base, with 9 bases separating them. The CDR3 covers 15 residues. CDR1 and CDR2 (germline): MNHEY, SVGEGT. In the authors' methods: Quantification of nucleated cells was approximated via reference gene primer amplification. TCRdb's table, derived via immunoSEQ multiplex PCR, lists solely in-frame clones and lacks some. The V and J calls and clone size were taken over from that table, and D and trimming were inferred from the DNA. The data show 55,000 to 75,000 clones, more than 60% seen once.

The J gene is TRBJ1-5, the V gene TRBV6-2 or TRBV6-3; a weak D match, TRBD1 (5 bases). The TCR comes from a human donor in a cohort sampled during active COVID-19. The material sequenced was peripheral blood. The CDR3, as DNA: TGTGCCAGCAGTTACAGCGGGGGGAGCAATCAGCCCCAGCATTTT. It codes for CASSYSGGSNQPQHF.